The sequence of this T cell receptor (beta chain) was determined in a study of T-cell reconstitution after alpha-beta-depleted transplantation in children. The TCRbeta library was prepared with unique molecular identifiers. Each CDR3 protein gets one entry after TCRdb re-called the PCR reads with MiXCR. The sample holds roughly 500,000 distinct CDR3 sequences, approximately 32% seen once. This clonotype was counted a few times. Germline CDR1 DFQATT, CDR2 SNEGSKA (reference sequence). V dropped 0 bases and J dropped 5; count of bases not matched to a gene: 4. This CDR3 region has 14 residues. This TCR derives from a human donor who donated a stem cell graft to a child with aplastic anemia. The sequencing here drew on PBMCs from the stem cell graft donor, taken from the stem cell graft. The rearrangement uses TRBV20-1 and TRBJ2-7, with 10 bases lining up with TRBD2. CDR3 nucleotides: TGCAGTGCTAGAGAACTAGCGGGAATAAACGAGCAGTACTTC. It specifies CSARELAGINEQYF.